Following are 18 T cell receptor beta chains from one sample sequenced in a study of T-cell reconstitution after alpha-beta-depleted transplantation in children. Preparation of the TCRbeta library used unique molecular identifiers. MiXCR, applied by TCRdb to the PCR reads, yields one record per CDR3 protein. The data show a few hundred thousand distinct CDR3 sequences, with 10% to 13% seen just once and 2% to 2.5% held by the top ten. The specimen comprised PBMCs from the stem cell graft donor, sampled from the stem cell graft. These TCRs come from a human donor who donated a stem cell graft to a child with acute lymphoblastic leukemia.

CDR3 DNA sequence: TGCAGTGCTAGAGATTCCGGGACTAGCGGTTACGAGCAGTACTTC. This encodes CSARDSGTSGYEQYF. J is TRBJ2-7 and V is TRBV20-1; 11 nucleotides align to TRBD2. Per the germline V gene, CDR1 is DFQATT and CDR2 is SNEGSKA (reference sequence). Trimming removed 0 bases from V and 4 bases from J; junction bases left unmatched: 5. CDR3 length equals 15 residues.

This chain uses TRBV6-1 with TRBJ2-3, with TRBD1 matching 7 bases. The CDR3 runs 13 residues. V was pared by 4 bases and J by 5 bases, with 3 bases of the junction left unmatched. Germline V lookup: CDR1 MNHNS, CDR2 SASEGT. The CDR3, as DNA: TGTGCCAGCAGTGCTACAGGGGTAGATACGCAGTATTTT. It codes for CASSATGVDTQYF.

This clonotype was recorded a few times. CDR3 sequence reads: CASSLDRDYEQFF. The DNA for the CDR3 is TGTGCCAGCAGCTTAGACCGGGACTATGAGCAGTTCTTC. The chain recombines TRBV7-8 with TRBJ2-1; D is possibly TRBD2 (6 bases). Trimming shortened V by 1 base and J by 8 bases, and 9 bases separated the two germline ends. This CDR3 comprises 13 residues. Per germline, CDR1 SGHVS and CDR2 FQNEAQ. The whole variable domain, remainder taken from reference TRBV7-8 and TRBJ2-1, is GAGVSQSPRYKVAKRGQDVALRCDPISGHVSLFWYQQALGQGPEFLTYFQNEAQLDKSGLPSDRFFAERPEGSVSTLKIQRTQQEDSAVYLCASSLDRDYEQFFGPGTRLTVL.

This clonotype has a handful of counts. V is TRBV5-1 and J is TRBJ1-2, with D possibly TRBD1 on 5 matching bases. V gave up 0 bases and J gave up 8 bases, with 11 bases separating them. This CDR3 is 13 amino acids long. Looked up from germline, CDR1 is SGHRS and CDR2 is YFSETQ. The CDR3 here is CASSLEGARGYTF. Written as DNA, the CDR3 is TGCGCCAGCAGCTTGGAAGGGGCTCGCGGCTACACCTTC.

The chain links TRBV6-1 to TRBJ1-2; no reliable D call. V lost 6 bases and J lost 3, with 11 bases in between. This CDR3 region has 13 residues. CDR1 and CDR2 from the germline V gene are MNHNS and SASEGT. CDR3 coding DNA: TGTGCCAGCAGCGCTTCAGGCGACTATGGCTACACCTTC. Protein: CASSASGDYGYTF.

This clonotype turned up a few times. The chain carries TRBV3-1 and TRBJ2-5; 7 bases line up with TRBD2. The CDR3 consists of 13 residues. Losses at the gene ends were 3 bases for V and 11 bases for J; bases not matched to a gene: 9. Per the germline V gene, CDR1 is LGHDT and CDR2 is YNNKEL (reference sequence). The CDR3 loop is CASSQTPPGGQYF. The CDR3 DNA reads TGTGCCAGCAGCCAGACGCCCCCGGGGGGACAGTACTTC.

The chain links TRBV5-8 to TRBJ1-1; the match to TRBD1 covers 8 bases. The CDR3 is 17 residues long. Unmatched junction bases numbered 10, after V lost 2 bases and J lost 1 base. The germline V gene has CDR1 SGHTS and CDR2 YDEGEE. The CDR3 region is CASSFEGQGQRNTEAFF. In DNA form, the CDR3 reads TGTGCCAGCAGCTTCGAAGGACAGGGTCAACGGAACACTGAAGCTTTCTTT.

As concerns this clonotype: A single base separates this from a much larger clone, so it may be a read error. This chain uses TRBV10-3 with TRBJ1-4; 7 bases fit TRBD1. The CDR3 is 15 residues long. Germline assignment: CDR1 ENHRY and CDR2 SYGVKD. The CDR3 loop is CAVSIGQETNEKLFF. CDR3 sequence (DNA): TGTGCCGTCAGTATCGGACAGGAAACTAATGAAAAACTGTTTTTT.

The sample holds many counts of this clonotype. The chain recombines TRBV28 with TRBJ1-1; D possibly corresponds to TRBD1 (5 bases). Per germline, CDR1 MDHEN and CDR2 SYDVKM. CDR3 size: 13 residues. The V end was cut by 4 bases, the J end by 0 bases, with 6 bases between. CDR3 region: CASSSRVNTEAFF. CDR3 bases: TGTGCCAGCAGTTCCAGGGTGAACACTGAAGCTTTCTTT.

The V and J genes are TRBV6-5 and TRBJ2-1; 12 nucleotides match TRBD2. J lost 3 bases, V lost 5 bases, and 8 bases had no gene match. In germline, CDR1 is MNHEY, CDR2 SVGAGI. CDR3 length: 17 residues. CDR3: CASSNPLAGGIYNEQFF. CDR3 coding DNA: TGTGCCAGCAGTAACCCCCTAGCGGGAGGGATCTACAATGAGCAGTTCTTC.

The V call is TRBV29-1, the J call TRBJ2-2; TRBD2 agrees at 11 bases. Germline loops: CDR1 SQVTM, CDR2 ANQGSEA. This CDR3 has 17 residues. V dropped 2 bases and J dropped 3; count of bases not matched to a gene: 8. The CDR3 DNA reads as TGCAGCGTTGAAACCCTAGCGGGAGGATCGTACACCGGGGAGCTGTTTTTT. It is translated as CSVETLAGGSYTGELFF.

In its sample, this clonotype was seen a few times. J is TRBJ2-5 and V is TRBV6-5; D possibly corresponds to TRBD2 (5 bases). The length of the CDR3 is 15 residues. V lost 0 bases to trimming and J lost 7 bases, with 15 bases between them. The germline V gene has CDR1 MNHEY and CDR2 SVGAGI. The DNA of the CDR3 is TGTGCCAGCAGTTACTCGATACACAGCGGCGGGACCCAGTACTTC. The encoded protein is CASSYSIHSGGTQYF.

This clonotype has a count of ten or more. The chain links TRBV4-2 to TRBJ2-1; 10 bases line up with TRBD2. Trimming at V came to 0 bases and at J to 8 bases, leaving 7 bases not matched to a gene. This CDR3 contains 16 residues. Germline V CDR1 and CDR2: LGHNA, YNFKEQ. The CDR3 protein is CASSQEGLAGVDEQFF. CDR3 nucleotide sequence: TGTGCCAGCAGCCAAGAAGGGCTAGCGGGAGTTGATGAGCAGTTCTTC.

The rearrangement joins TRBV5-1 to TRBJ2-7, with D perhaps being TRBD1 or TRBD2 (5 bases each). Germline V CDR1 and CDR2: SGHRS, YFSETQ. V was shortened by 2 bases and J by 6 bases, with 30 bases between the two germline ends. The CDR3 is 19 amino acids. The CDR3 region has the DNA TGCGCCAGCAGCTTAACAGCAAGTCGGGCTGGGGGAGTTCTACTCGAGCAGTACTTC. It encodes CASSLTASRAGGVLLEQYF.

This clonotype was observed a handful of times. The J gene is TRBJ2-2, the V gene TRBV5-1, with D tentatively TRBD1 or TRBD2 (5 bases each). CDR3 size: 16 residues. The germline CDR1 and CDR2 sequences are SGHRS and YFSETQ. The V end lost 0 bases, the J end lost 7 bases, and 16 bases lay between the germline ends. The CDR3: CASSLGDRVYGGELFF. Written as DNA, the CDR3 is TGCGCCAGCAGCTTGGGGGACCGGGTATACGGCGGGGAGCTGTTTTTT.

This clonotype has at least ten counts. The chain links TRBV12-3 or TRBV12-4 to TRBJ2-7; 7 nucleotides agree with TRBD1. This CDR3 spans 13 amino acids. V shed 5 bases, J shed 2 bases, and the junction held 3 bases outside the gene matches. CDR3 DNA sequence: TGTGCCAGCAGTCGGGACAGTCCCTACGAGCAGTACTTC. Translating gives CASSRDSPYEQYF.

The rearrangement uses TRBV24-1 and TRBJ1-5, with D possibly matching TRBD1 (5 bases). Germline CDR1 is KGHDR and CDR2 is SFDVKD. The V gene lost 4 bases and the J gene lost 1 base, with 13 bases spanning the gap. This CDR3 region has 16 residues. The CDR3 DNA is TGTGCCACCAGTGAGGGGGGGGGGTCGAGCAATCAGCCCCAGCATTTT. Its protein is CATSEGGGSSNQPQHF.

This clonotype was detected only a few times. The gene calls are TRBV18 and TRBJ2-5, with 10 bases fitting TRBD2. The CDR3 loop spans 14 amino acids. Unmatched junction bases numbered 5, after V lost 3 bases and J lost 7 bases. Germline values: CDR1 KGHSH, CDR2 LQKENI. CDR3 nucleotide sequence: TGTGCCAGCTCACCCGGGACTAGCGTCGTGACCCAGTACTTC. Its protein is CASSPGTSVVTQYF.